The 8 T cell receptor beta chains in this list originate from one sample, sequenced in a study of post-analysis software for immune sequencing data. Included in the TCR beta cDNA libraries were unique molecular identifiers. TCRdb processed the PCR reads anew with MiXCR; each CDR3 protein has one entry. The table records hundreds of thousands of distinct CDR3 sequences, over 35% of them present only once. These receptors are not linked to any known antigen. Study findings and constraints: The five TRBV segments detected at higher frequency in patients than in controls included TRBV5-6, TRBV5-1 and TRBV20-1.

The sample taken for sequencing was blood. The receptors derive from a girl aged 10 to 17 with multiple sclerosis.

The chain is built from TRBV20-1 and TRBJ2-7; tentatively, D is TRBD1 or TRBD2 (5 bases each). CDR1 is DFQATT and CDR2 is SNEGSKA in the germline V gene (reference sequence). The ends were cut back, 4 bases at V and 6 bases at J, with 25 bases in the middle. CDR3 length: 16 residues. Here the CDR3 reads CSATGRMSLVSSEQYF. DNA of the CDR3: TGCAGTGCTACGGGACGCATGTCTCTCGTCTCGAGCGAGCAGTACTTC.

This chain links TRBV12-3 or TRBV12-4 with TRBJ2-1; the D gene is possibly TRBD2 (6 bases). The CDR3 is 14 residues long. Trimming removed 6 bases at V and 2 bases at J, with 11 bases between. The CDR3 here is CASSVTSTYNEQFF. The CDR3 nucleotides read TGTGCCAGCAGCGTTACTAGCACCTACAATGAGCAGTTCTTC.

Of note for this clonotype: At one end the junction does not follow the germline gene, possibly because of a read error. The genes are TRBV4-1 and TRBJ2-1, with 9 bases identical to TRBD2. The CDR3 sequence is 15 residues long. CDR1 is MGHRA, CDR2 YSYEKL, per germline. The CDR3 region has the DNA TGCGCCGGCAGCCAAGTAGGCGGGAGGGGTAATGAGCAGTTCTTC. Amino acid sequence: CAGSQVGGRGNEQFF.

J is TRBJ2-1 and V is TRBV4-3, with no clear D. CDR1 is LGHNA and CDR2 is YSLEER in the germline V gene. V lost 3 bases to trimming and J lost 6 bases, with 12 bases between them. The CDR3 loop spans 14 amino acids. The chain's CDR3 is CASSQEAVGNEQFF. The CDR3 nucleotides read TGCGCCAGCAGCCAGGAAGCAGTAGGCAATGAGCAGTTCTTC.

This clonotype was counted between two and nine times. J is TRBJ2-7 and V is TRBV4-3; TRBD1 agrees at 11 bases. V dropped 6 bases and J dropped 4; count of bases not matched to a gene: 8. Per the germline V gene, CDR1 is LGHNA and CDR2 is YSLEER. The CDR3 length is 15 residues. CDR3 nucleotides: TGCGCCAGCAGTCCCGGACAGGGGGCCGTGTACGAGCAGTACTTC. Translation gives CASSPGQGAVYEQYF.

The CDR3 DNA follows: TGCGCCAGCAGCTTCCGGACAGCGGATTCACCCCTCCACTTT. Translating gives CASSFRTADSPLHF. This sequence joins TRBV5-1 and TRBJ1-6, with a possible D match to TRBD1 (6 bases). CDR3 length: 14 amino acids. Trimming removed 2 bases from V and 8 bases from J, with 11 bases in between. Germline lookup yields CDR1 SGHRS and CDR2 YFSETQ. Drawing the rest from reference TRBV5-1 and TRBJ1-6, the complete variable domain is KAGVTQTPRYLIKTRGQQVTLSCSPISGHRSVSWYQQTPGQGLQFLFEYFSETQRNKGNFPGRFSGRQFSNSRSEMNVSTLELGDSALYLCASSFRTADSPLHFGNGTRLTVT.

J is TRBJ2-7 and V is TRBV7-2; D call uncertain. Germline CDR1 and CDR2: SGHTA and FQGNSA. CDR3 length: 15 residues. V was clipped by 1 base and J by 2 bases, with 12 bases between them. The CDR3 region is CASSLGGDKAYEQYF. The CDR3 region has the DNA TGTGCCAGCAGCTTAGGAGGAGACAAGGCCTACGAGCAGTACTTC. The whole variable domain, remainder taken from reference TRBV7-2 and TRBJ2-7, is GAGVSQSPSNKVTEKGKDVELRCDPISGHTALYWYRQSLGQGLEFLIYFQGNSAPDKSGLPSDRFSAERTGGSVSTLTIQRTQQEDSAVYLCASSLGGDKAYEQYFGPGTRLTVT.

On this clonotype: This may arise from a read error, as a much more abundant clone is one base away. CDR3 DNA sequence: TGCAGTGCTAGGGAGGAGTGGGACTACGAGCAGTACTTC. Translation gives CSAREEWDYEQYF. The chain couples TRBV20-1 to TRBJ2-7, with D maybe TRBD2 (5 bases). Per germline, CDR1 DFQATT and CDR2 SNEGSKA (reference sequence). This CDR3 is built from 13 residues. The V gene lost 3 bases and the J gene lost 3 bases, with 12 bases spanning the gap.